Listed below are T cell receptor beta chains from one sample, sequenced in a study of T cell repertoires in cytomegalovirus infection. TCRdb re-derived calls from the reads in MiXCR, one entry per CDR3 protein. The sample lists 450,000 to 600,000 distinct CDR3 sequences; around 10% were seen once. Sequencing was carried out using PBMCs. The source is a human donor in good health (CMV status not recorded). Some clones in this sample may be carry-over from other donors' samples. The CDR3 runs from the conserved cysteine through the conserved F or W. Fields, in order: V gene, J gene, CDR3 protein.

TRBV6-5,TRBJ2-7,CASTPGLVAHEQYF
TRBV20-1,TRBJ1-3,CSARGTGPNTIYF
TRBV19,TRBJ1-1,CASSIWSMNTEAFF
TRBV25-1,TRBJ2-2,CASSDTGALVGELFF
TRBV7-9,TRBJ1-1,CASSLYDGTNTEAFF
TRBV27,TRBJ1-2,CASRIWDRDNYGYTF
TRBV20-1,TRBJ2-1,CSAVGTSLYNEQFF
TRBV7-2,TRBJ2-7,CASSVGTSGNYEQYF
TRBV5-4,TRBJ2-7,CASRTTGSYEQYF
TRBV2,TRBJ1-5,CASSEWGGRSQPQHF
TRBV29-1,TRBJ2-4,CSAIRGLAKNIQYF
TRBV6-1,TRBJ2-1,CASSEWNEQFF
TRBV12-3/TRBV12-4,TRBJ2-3,CASSSRDRGDTQYF
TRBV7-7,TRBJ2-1,CASSLAPTQHNEQFF
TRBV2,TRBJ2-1,CASSEWIGTSGRAGSYNEQFF
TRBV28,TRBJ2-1,CASSRRRNEQFF
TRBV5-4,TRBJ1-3,CASSRGQNSGNTIYF
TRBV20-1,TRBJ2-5,CSPRVPPQGEETQYF
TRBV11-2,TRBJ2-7,CASSSRVSNYEQYF
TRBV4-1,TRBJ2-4,CASSQVTGIAKNIQYF
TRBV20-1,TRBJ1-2,CSASNGGPSYTF
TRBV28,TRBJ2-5,CASSPLIRAGGRETQYF
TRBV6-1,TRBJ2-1,CATTAMVQSNPYNEQFF
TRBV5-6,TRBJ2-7,CASSLERVYEQYF
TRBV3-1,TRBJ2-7,CASSPQGLAGKYEQYF
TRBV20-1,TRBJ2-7,CSAKQGMLTYEQYF